Detailed here is one T cell receptor (beta chain). The antigen is unknown. These data come from a study of cytomegalovirus exposure and HLA in healthy donors. The V gene's germline CDR1 is LNHDA and CDR2 SQIVND (reference sequence). There are 16 residues in the CDR3. V was pared by 3 bases and J by 2 bases, with 11 bases between. The PCR ran on 60 Vbeta and 13 Jbeta primers. Only in-frame clones appear in the TCRdb table, and some are missing; sequencing was by immunoSEQ multiplex PCR. This repertoire includes 40,000 or so clones. Points from the study as a whole: Highly shared sequence variants in one cluster were likely a sequencing artifact. The study found most TCR sequences rare, yet found some public TCRs in many donors. In a later analysis, across HLA loci, associated TCR counts were highest for DRB1, lowest for HLA-C. Segments of the TCR beta V type were, in most cases, productive about 90% or about 30% of the time in an earlier analysis.

This chain connects TRBV19 to TRBJ1-6; D possibly corresponds to TRBD1 (6 bases). The sample was PBMCs. The sequence was obtained from a woman aged 25 to 39 in good health and CMV-seropositive. This CDR3 reads CASSISRDTYNSPLHF. DNA of the CDR3: TGTGCCAGTAGTATCTCCCGGGACACCTATAATTCACCCCTCCACTTT.